These T cell receptor beta chains were read from a single sample in a study of post-analysis software for immune sequencing data. MiXCR, run by TCRdb on the PCR reads, gives a single entry per CDR3 protein. Of approximately 360,000 distinct CDR3 sequences in the sample, roughly 35% were seen once. Material for sequencing was blood. The receptors originated from a girl aged 10 to 17 with multiple sclerosis. The CDR3 runs from the conserved cysteine through the conserved F or W. D genes are given only for firm matches. Expanded clones are given a class, and other clones once, few, many or no size at all.

D gene: -; clone size: -; V gene: TRBV5-1; J gene: TRBJ2-7; CDR3 DNA: TGCGCCAGCAGACCGGAAACAGACTACGAGCAGTACTTC; CDR3 protein: CASRPETDYEQYF
D gene: TRBD1; clone size: few; V gene: TRBV5-1; J gene: TRBJ2-1; CDR3 DNA: TGCGCCAGCAGCTTGCAGGGGGAGAATGAGCAGTTCTTC; CDR3 protein: CASSLQGENEQFF
D gene: TRBD2; clone size: -; V gene: TRBV12-3/TRBV12-4; J gene: TRBJ2-1; CDR3 DNA: TGTGCCAGCAGGACTAGCGGGGGGGTTTATGAGCAGTTCTTC; CDR3 protein: CASRTSGGVYEQFF
D gene: -; clone size: few; V gene: TRBV4-3; J gene: TRBJ2-1; CDR3 DNA: TGCGCCAGCAGCGTAGGGGGGTTTGAAAATGAGCAGTTCTTC; CDR3 protein: CASSVGGFENEQFF
D gene: -; clone size: -; V gene: TRBV12-5; J gene: TRBJ1-4; CDR3 DNA: TGTGCTAGTGGTCGTGAGAAAAATGAAAAACTGTTTTTT; CDR3 protein: CASGREKNEKLFF
D gene: TRBD2; clone size: few; V gene: TRBV7-6; J gene: TRBJ2-3; CDR3 DNA: TGTGCCAGCAGCCGACTAGCTGCACTGGCAGATACGCAGTATTTT; CDR3 protein: CASSRLAALADTQYF
D gene: -; clone size: few; V gene: TRBV27; J gene: TRBJ2-7; CDR3 DNA: TGTGCCAGCAGCTCACGATCCTACGAGCAGTACTTC; CDR3 protein: CASSSRSYEQYF
D gene: -; clone size: -; V gene: TRBV7-6; J gene: TRBJ1-1; CDR3 DNA: TGTGCCAGCAGCGGAAACAGCGACTTGAACACTGAAGCTTTCTTT; CDR3 protein: CASSGNSDLNTEAFF
D gene: -; clone size: few; V gene: TRBV4-1; J gene: TRBJ1-5; CDR3 DNA: TGCGCCAGCAGCCAACACACGGGACAAAGTCAGCCCCAGCATTTT; CDR3 protein: CASSQHTGQSQPQHF
D gene: -; clone size: medium-sized; V gene: TRBV29-1; J gene: TRBJ2-1; CDR3 DNA: TGCAGCGTCAATGAGCAGTTCTTC; CDR3 protein: CSVNEQFF
D gene: -; clone size: few; V gene: TRBV7-2; J gene: TRBJ2-3; CDR3 DNA: TGTGCCAGCAGCTCCAAAAGCTGGGACCCACGACCCACAGATACGCAGTATTTT; CDR3 protein: CASSSKSWDPRPTDTQYF
D gene: TRBD2; clone size: few; V gene: TRBV4-1; J gene: TRBJ2-5; CDR3 DNA: TGCGCCAGCAGCCAAACGCCGGCGGGAGGCGAGACCCAGTACTTC; CDR3 protein: CASSQTPAGGETQYF
D gene: TRBD2; clone size: -; V gene: TRBV4-1; J gene: TRBJ2-7; CDR3 DNA: TGCGCCAGCAGTTGGACTAGCTTTGGGTACGAGCAGTACTTC; CDR3 protein: CASSWTSFGYEQYF
D gene: -; clone size: -; V gene: TRBV9; J gene: TRBJ2-7; CDR3 DNA: TGTGCCAGCAGCGTAGGGGGCAGGGACTCCTACGAGCAGTACTTC; CDR3 protein: CASSVGGRDSYEQYF
D gene: -; clone size: -; V gene: TRBV28; J gene: TRBJ2-1; CDR3 DNA: TGTGCCAGCAGCCTGGGGGGGCATGGGGCACAGTTCTTC; CDR3 protein: CASSLGGHGAQFF
D gene: -; clone size: -; V gene: TRBV2; J gene: TRBJ1-2; CDR3 DNA: TGTGCCAGCAGTGAGTACAGGGACGGGGGCTACACCTTC; CDR3 protein: CASSEYRDGGYTF
D gene: TRBD2; clone size: -; V gene: TRBV15; J gene: TRBJ2-3; CDR3 DNA: TGTGCCACCAGCGCCTTAGCGGGATTCACAGACACGCAGTATTTT; CDR3 protein: CATSALAGFTDTQYF
D gene: -; clone size: few; V gene: TRBV7-3; J gene: TRBJ2-1; CDR3 DNA: TGTGCCAGCAGCTCCACACCTAACAATGAGCAGTTCTTC; CDR3 protein: CASSSTPNNEQFF
D gene: -; clone size: few; V gene: TRBV7-3; J gene: TRBJ1-1; CDR3 DNA: TGTTCCGAGAAGGGCACTGAAGCTTTCTTT; CDR3 protein: CSEKGTEAFF
D gene: -; clone size: -; V gene: TRBV7-9; J gene: TRBJ1-5; CDR3 DNA: TGTGCCAGCAGCCCGGGGCGACAGAATCAGCCCCAGCATTTT; CDR3 protein: CASSPGRQNQPQHF
D gene: TRBD2; clone size: few; V gene: TRBV20-1; J gene: TRBJ2-3; CDR3 DNA: TGCAGTGCTATGACTAGCGGCTCCTACACAGATACGCAGTATTTT; CDR3 protein: CSAMTSGSYTDTQYF
D gene: -; clone size: -; V gene: TRBV3-1; J gene: TRBJ2-7; CDR3 DNA: TGTGCCAGCAGCCAACGAGGGGGGGACTACGAGCAGTACTTC; CDR3 protein: CASSQRGGDYEQYF
D gene: TRBD2; clone size: -; V gene: TRBV6-6; J gene: TRBJ2-1; CDR3 DNA: TGTGCCAGCAGTTACTCCCTAGCGGGGGAGCAGTTCTTC; CDR3 protein: CASSYSLAGEQFF
D gene: -; clone size: few; V gene: TRBV27; J gene: TRBJ2-7; CDR3 DNA: TGTGCCAGCAGCAAGGGGGACGAGTACGAGCAGTACTTC; CDR3 protein: CASSKGDEYEQYF
D gene: -; clone size: -; V gene: TRBV12-3/TRBV12-4; J gene: TRBJ2-7; CDR3 DNA: TGTGCCAACAGTGCAGGGATGCAAAGGGACGAGCAGTACTTC; CDR3 protein: CANSAGMQRDEQYF
D gene: -; clone size: -; V gene: TRBV12-3/TRBV12-4; J gene: TRBJ1-2; CDR3 DNA: TGTGCCAGCAGAGGAGGGTTCAGCCCGGGCTATGGCTACACCTTC; CDR3 protein: CASRGGFSPGYGYTF
D gene: TRBD2; clone size: few; V gene: TRBV6-5; J gene: TRBJ2-1; CDR3 DNA: TGTGCCAGCAGTTCTCTAGCGGGGGCCTACAATGAGCAGTTCTTC; CDR3 protein: CASSSLAGAYNEQFF
D gene: TRBD2; clone size: -; V gene: TRBV3-1; J gene: TRBJ2-7; CDR3 DNA: TGTGCCAGCAGCCGATCGACCAAGCGGGGGGTTTTCGAGCAGTACTTC; CDR3 protein: CASSRSTKRGVFEQYF
D gene: -; clone size: -; V gene: TRBV20-1; J gene: TRBJ2-7; CDR3 DNA: TGCAGTGCTAGAGACCTCGGGACAAGCTCCTACGAGCAGTACTTC; CDR3 protein: CSARDLGTSSYEQYF
D gene: TRBD2; clone size: few; V gene: TRBV4-2; J gene: TRBJ2-4; CDR3 DNA: TGTGCCAGCAGCCCTAGCGGGGAGGGAAACATTCAGTACTTC; CDR3 protein: CASSPSGEGNIQYF
D gene: -; clone size: few; V gene: TRBV7-3; J gene: TRBJ1-1; CDR3 DNA: TGTGCCAGCAGCCAGACGGGGGTTAGCACTGAAGCTTTCTTT; CDR3 protein: CASSQTGVSTEAFF
D gene: -; clone size: few; V gene: TRBV11-2; J gene: TRBJ2-1; CDR3 DNA: TGTGCCAGCAGCTTAAGGAGGAGGGGTGAAATCAATGAGCAGTTCTTC; CDR3 protein: CASSLRRRGEINEQFF
D gene: TRBD1; clone size: -; V gene: TRBV7-2; J gene: TRBJ2-1; CDR3 DNA: TGTGCCAGCAGCCACACCGGGACAGCCCCTTACAATGAGCAGTTCTTC; CDR3 protein: CASSHTGTAPYNEQFF
D gene: -; clone size: few; V gene: TRBV15; J gene: TRBJ2-5; CDR3 DNA: TGTGCCACCAGCAGAGATGACAGACAAGAGACCCAGTACTTC; CDR3 protein: CATSRDDRQETQYF
D gene: TRBD1; clone size: few; V gene: TRBV6-2/TRBV6-3; J gene: TRBJ2-7; CDR3 DNA: TGTGCCAGCAGTTCCTTGGACAGGGGAGGGTCCTACGAGCAGTACTTC; CDR3 protein: CASSSLDRGGSYEQYF
D gene: -; clone size: few; V gene: TRBV28; J gene: TRBJ2-7; CDR3 DNA: TGTGCCAGCAGTAAACAGGGTGTGTCCTACGAGCAGTACTTC; CDR3 protein: CASSKQGVSYEQYF